This record concerns one T cell receptor beta chain sequence. Looked up from germline, CDR1 is SGHNT and CDR2 is YYREEE (reference sequence). The CDR3 totals 13 residues. Germline trimming cut 4 bases from V and 1 base from J; bases unmatched to any gene: 1. This entry is derived from a study of blood T cell repertoires in COVID-19. On the study more broadly: Samples taken during acute and convalescent COVID-19 were collected in the United States, Italy and Spain.

Method: immunoSEQ multiplex PCR; TCRdb's copy keeps in-frame clones and lacks some. The sample has some 96,000 clones; 90% are singletons. This clonotype was sampled from a man between 60 and 75 years old with acute or convalescent COVID-19. Sequencing was carried out using peripheral blood. The genes are TRBV5-4 and TRBJ2-5; 7 bases fit TRBD1. The CDR3 loop is CASSRDSQETQYF. In DNA form, the CDR3 reads TGTGCCAGCAGCCGGGACAGCCAAGAGACCCAGTACTTC.